This T cell receptor beta chain was sequenced for a study of shared clonotypes between healthy human individuals (dated by TCRdb to the early 2020s). Background for the entire study: A couple of women and a few men aged 18 to 49 years were included in the cohort. For each donor, CD4 naive and CD4 memory were each given three plates, CD8 naive was given two plates, and CD8 memory was given one plate. Blood TCR repertoires of four to six healthy adults were deeply sequenced to estimate repertoire size and the extent of clonotype sharing between individuals. To increase sequencing depth and limit assay-specific biases, different laboratories used diverse techniques to prepare libraries and sequence TCR repertoires. Leukapheresis yielded between about 0.85 and 9.5 billion PBMCs per donor. Results the study describes overall, beyond this receptor: Higher generation probabilities were observed for clonotypes shared by all four sorted-subset donors than for non-shared clonotypes. Pairwise subsampling indicated that sequencing depth was expected to affect the degree of clonotype sharing among donors. The genetic and exposure-history diversity represented was limited by the small number of donors. Sampling was restricted to blood, and TCR repertoires in tissues likely differ from the TCR repertoires found in blood. Rarefaction of sorted-subset datasets indicated incomplete sequencing despite the large sequencing depth. Larger estimated clonotype richness was generally found for naive subsets than for memory subsets. About 4.5% of naive CD4, around 4% of naive CD8, about 2.5% of memory CD4, and roughly 0.4% of memory CD8 clonotypes were shared across several donors.

Relative to germline, V is 1 base shorter and J is 0 bases shorter, with 6 bases between their ends. CDR1 and CDR2 (MNHEY, SMNVEV) derive from the germline V gene (reference sequence). The CDR3, from cysteine to phenylalanine, totals 15 residues. The DNA shown is the 45-base CDR3, in frame from base 1. Regarding this clone: Its antigen is unknown. Base quality data are lacking; no much larger clone is found one base away.

Using the deep immunoSEQ assay, TCR CDR3 regions were amplified from genomic DNA by multiplex PCR. Genomic DNA extracted from each cell subset was distributed evenly over all wells of several immunoSEQ 96-well plates, and each plate served as one replicate. Each replicate PCR for sorted subsets received roughly 0.2 ug genomic DNA, equal to roughly 30,000 T cell genomes. Purified libraries were measured with a Qubit 3.0 fluorometer, size-checked on a Bioanalyzer 2100, and measured again with the KAPA Library Quantification kit. Each immunoSEQ 96-well plate was sequenced on its own single-read 150-cycle Illumina NextSeq 550 flow cell. As for how the authors treated the data: Because the immunoSEQ output included only junctional sequences and no quality scores, the filtering could not be the same as the filtering used for full-length reads. Sequences were annotated with PyIR, a Python wrapper for IgBLAST v1.9, and V/J genes and CDR3 were assigned using IMGT germline references. Reads were filtered out if the reads had weak V/J assignments (E-value above 1e-6), no CDR3, stop codons, out-of-frame junctions, or ambiguous translated residues. V3J clonotypes were defined as sequences sharing an identical inferred V gene, J gene, and CDR3 amino acid sequence. To compute the percentage overlap between repertoires, the number of shared unique clonotypes was divided by the size of the smaller repertoire. Three approaches were used to assess repertoire richness: RTK rarefaction, the Chao1 estimator, and Recon v2.1 estimates of unobserved clonotypes. Generation probabilities for all TCRbeta clonotypes obtained by the gDNA method from a few donors were computed using OLGA. The source is immuneACCESS, and TCRdb retained only in-frame sequences with V and J called. Part of the clones is not carried over; for the studies checked, unresolved V genes explain less than half of this, and the remainder is unexplained. The V and J calls and clone size come from that table; D and trimming were worked out from the DNA. The sample has around 550,000 clones on record, 85% to 95% of them singletons. Approximately 0.11% of the sample goes to the ten largest clones.

CD8 naive samples were CD45RO-negative cells positively selected for CCR7, giving a CD45RA+CCR7+ population that excluded TemRA cells. Healthy HIV-negative adults with no recently reported acute infections or vaccinations were included as donors. All donors were Caucasian adults living in Nashville, Tennessee, USA. Blood was obtained by leukapheresis, after which PBMCs were separated by Ficoll-Histopaque density gradient centrifugation and cryopreserved in liquid nitrogen vapor phase. Analytical flow cytometry was used to check the purity and quantity of every magnetically sorted T cell population. Each sorted fraction had its genomic DNA isolated and then quantified by UV absorbance on a Nanodrop 2000c.

This receptor was taken from a woman aged 30 to 39 in good health. Sequences were obtained from naive CD8+ T cells sorted from blood. The sample's cell subset or site label, decoded: CD45RA+CCR7+. The rearrangement combines TRBV27 with TRBJ2-2; a confident D gene designation cannot be given. The base sequence is TGTGCCAGCAGTTTATACAGCGCGAACACCGGGGAGCTGTTTTTT. Its protein reads: CASSLYSANTGELFF.